These 27 T cell receptor beta chains share one sample of origin, sequenced in a study of cytomegalovirus exposure and HLA in healthy donors. The primer mix had 60 Vbeta and 13 Jbeta primers. Sequencing used immunoSEQ multiplex PCR; TCRdb keeps in-frame clones, though not all of them. The data show tens of thousands of clones, approximately 84% seen once. Sequenced input: PBMCs. The receptors stem from a woman younger than 35 in good health and CMV-seropositive.

The V and J genes are TRBV18 and TRBJ1-2; TRBD1 agrees at 8 bases. Germline V CDR1 and CDR2: KGHSH, LQKENI. V lost 5 bases, J lost 4 bases, and 12 bases stayed unmatched. The CDR3 runs to 16 residues. The CDR3 here is CASSANDRGGGYGYTF. The CDR3 DNA reads TGTGCCAGCTCAGCTAACGACAGGGGTGGTGGCTATGGCTACACCTTC.

This clone is judged medium-sized. The chain uses TRBV25-1 and TRBJ2-3; 10 bases align to TRBD2. Germline V CDR1 and CDR2: MGHDK, SYGVNS. CDR3 length: 16 amino acids. The junction had 15 bases not matched to a gene; V was cut back by 7 bases and J by 8 bases. The CDR3 loop reads CASTGSSGRGLATQYF. CDR3 DNA: TGTGCCAGCACCGGATCTAGCGGGAGAGGGTTGGCTACGCAGTATTTT. The whole variable domain, remainder taken from reference TRBV25-1 and TRBJ2-3, is EADIYQTPRYLVIGTGKKITLECSQTMGHDKMYWYQQDPGMELHLIHYSYGVNSTEKGDLSSESTVSRIRTEHFPLTLESARPSHTSQYLCASTGSSGRGLATQYFGPGTRLTVL.

The chain joins TRBV15 to TRBJ1-2; 8 bases line up with TRBD1. V shed 3 bases and J 8 bases; nucleotides not matched to a gene: 8. This CDR3 is 14 amino acids long. Germline V gives CDR1 LNHNV, CDR2 YYDKDF (reference sequence). The CDR3, as DNA: TGTGCCACCAGCAGGATAGGACAGGGCTGGGGCTACACCTTC. Amino acids: CATSRIGQGWGYTF.

The V gene is TRBV2, the J gene TRBJ2-1; 8 bases agree with TRBD2. This CDR3 has 14 residues. Germline-derived CDR1 and CDR2 are SNHLY and FYNNEI. The trim removed 10 bases at V and 8 bases at J, leaving 13 bases unmatched. CDR3 in DNA: TGTGCCACCAAAGTGGCGGGAGGAGACGATGAGCAGTTCTTC. Amino acid sequence: CATKVAGGDDEQFF.

This chain uses TRBV11-2 with TRBJ2-1; 7 nucleotides align to TRBD2. The ends lost 5 bases at V and 7 bases at J; junction bases unmatched: 14. Germline V gene lookup returns CDR1 SGHAT and CDR2 FQNNGV. This CDR3 comprises 16 residues. The CDR3, as DNA: TGTGCCAGCAGCCCCCCGGGGAGGGGCTCTACGAATGAGCAGTTCTTC. Translated: CASSPPGRGSTNEQFF. Drawing the rest from reference TRBV11-2 and TRBJ2-1, the complete variable domain is EAGVAQSPRYKIIEKRQSVAFWCNPISGHATLYWYQQILGQGPKLLIQFQNNGVVDDSQLPKDRFSAERLKGVDSTLKIQPAKLEDSAVYLCASSPPGRGSTNEQFFGPGTRLTVL.

The chain couples TRBV9 to TRBJ2-3; TRBD2 matches at 10 bases. The length of the CDR3 is 15 residues. Trimming at V came to 2 bases and at J to 8 bases, leaving 8 bases not matched to a gene. CDR1 SGDLS and CDR2 YYNGEE come from the germline V gene. CDR3 sequence: CASSVVAGGLGTQYF. In nucleotides, the CDR3 is TGTGCCAGCAGCGTGGTAGCGGGGGGTTTAGGTACGCAGTATTTT.

CDR3 nucleotides: TGTGCCAGCAGCTTAGTTGTGCTACACGAGCAGTACTTC. Translated: CASSLVVLHEQYF. This sequence joins TRBV11-2 and TRBJ2-7; D unresolved. Germline V lookup: CDR1 SGHAT, CDR2 FQNNGV. V was clipped by 1 base and J by 5 bases, with 9 bases between them. This CDR3 spans 13 amino acids.

This chain joins TRBV7-9 and TRBJ2-7, with 9 nucleotides matching TRBD1. Germline-derived CDR1 and CDR2 are SEHNR and FQNEAQ (reference sequence). With V trimmed by 0 bases and J by 4 bases, 4 bases remained unmatched. This CDR3 has 15 amino acids. The CDR3 nucleotides read TGTGCCAGCAGCTTAGCGACAGGGGGGGCTTACGAGCAGTACTTC. It translates to CASSLATGGAYEQYF.

The chain has TRBV5-4 and TRBJ1-2, with TRBD1 as a possible D gene (5 bases). Looked up from germline, CDR1 is SGHNT and CDR2 is YYREEE (reference sequence). This CDR3 region has 15 residues. Between the trimmed V and J ends, which lost 4 bases and 2 bases, there was a span of 15 bases. CDR3 residues: CASSPGGGTNYGYTF. CDR3 coding DNA: TGTGCCAGCAGCCCCGGCGGGGGAACCAACTATGGCTACACCTTC.

The chain links TRBV18 to TRBJ1-1; D remains ambiguous. The CDR3 covers 17 residues. With 4 bases removed from V and 3 bases from J, the gap between germline ends came to 21 bases. Per germline, CDR1 KGHSH and CDR2 LQKENI. The CDR3 reads CASSLDLLPYGDTEAFF. CDR3 coding DNA: TGTGCCAGCTCACTTGATTTGTTACCCTACGGGGACACTGAAGCTTTCTTT.

This clone was counted between two and nine times. This chain links TRBV10-3 with TRBJ2-5; TRBD1 matches 7 bases. The CDR3 has 15 amino acids. J was trimmed by 5 bases and V by 5 bases; bases with no gene match: 11. Germline CDR1 ENHRY, CDR2 SYGVKD. The CDR3 region is CAISRQGSRTETQYF. CDR3 in DNA: TGTGCCATCAGTAGACAGGGAAGTCGTACGGAGACCCAGTACTTC.

The chain combines TRBV19 with TRBJ2-7; TRBD2 matches at 8 bases. The V segment lost 3 bases and the J segment 7 bases; nucleotides outside the gene matches: 5. Germline CDR1 LNHDA, CDR2 SQIVND (reference sequence). The CDR3 totals 13 residues. The CDR3 loop reads CASSILGGGEQYF. The CDR3 region has the DNA TGTGCCAGTAGTATTCTTGGCGGGGGGGAGCAGTACTTC.

In this sample, this clone turned up a few times. The CDR3 reads CSTESRGANYGYTF. DNA of the CDR3: TGCAGCACGGAGTCCAGGGGGGCTAACTATGGCTACACCTTC. The rearrangement uses TRBV29-1 and TRBJ1-2, with 7 positions matching TRBD1. Germline V gives CDR1 SQVTM, CDR2 ANQGSEA. CDR3 size: 14 residues. Germline trimming cut 8 bases from V and 0 bases from J; bases unmatched to any gene: 9.

The chain joins TRBV5-1 to TRBJ2-7; 8 nucleotides align to TRBD2. With 0 bases clipped from V and 3 bases from J, the junction kept 5 bases outside the gene matches. Germline CDR1 and CDR2: SGHRS and YFSETQ. The CDR3 sequence is 15 residues long. CDR3 protein: CASSLVWGTSYEQYF. The CDR3 region has the DNA TGCGCCAGCAGCTTGGTTTGGGGGACTAGCTACGAGCAGTACTTC.

The rearrangement uses TRBV6-1 and TRBJ2-2; possibly TRBD1 for D (7 bases). Trimming removed 11 bases from V and 3 bases from J, with 16 bases in between. Germline CDR1 and CDR2: MNHNS and SASEGT. This CDR3 contains 14 residues. The CDR3 spells CAARGQQDTGELFF. DNA for the CDR3: TGTGCCGCGCGGGGACAGCAGGACACCGGGGAGCTGTTTTTT.

This chain joins TRBV4-2 and TRBJ2-2; 10 nucleotides match TRBD1. CDR1 is LGHNA and CDR2 is YNFKEQ in the germline V gene. CDR3 length: 15 residues. J was trimmed by 10 bases and V by 2 bases; bases with no gene match: 7. The CDR3 DNA sequence: TGTGCCAGCAGCCAAAGGACAGGGGGAATTTCGGAGCTGTTTTTT. It yields the protein CASSQRTGGISELFF.

This chain joins TRBV7-6 and TRBJ2-7, with TRBD1 identical over 7 bases. The CDR3 is made up of 15 amino acids. With V trimmed by 0 bases and J by 7 bases, 9 bases remained unmatched. Germline V gene sequence: CDR1 SGHVS, CDR2 FNYEAQ. The CDR3 nucleotides are TGTGCCAGCAGCTTAGCGGGACAGTCGTGGGGGGAGCAGTACTTC. Amino acid sequence: CASSLAGQSWGEQYF. Full variable domain (remainder filled in from reference TRBV7-6 and TRBJ2-7): GAGVSQSPRYKVTKRGQDVALRCDPISGHVSLYWYRQALGQGPEFLTYFNYEAQQDKSGLPNDRFSAERPEGSISTLTIQRTEQRDSAMYRCASSLAGQSWGEQYFGPGTRLTVT.

The chain uses TRBV5-6 and TRBJ1-5; maybe TRBD1 (5 bases). Trimming left V 0 bases short and J 4 bases short, with 11 bases between. The CDR3 is made up of 15 amino acids. Germline CDR1 is SGHDT and CDR2 is YYEEEE. CDR3 in amino acids: CASSLGAGRNQPQHF. CDR3 bases: TGTGCCAGCAGCTTGGGGGCAGGGAGGAATCAGCCCCAGCATTTT.

CDR3 nucleotides: TGCGCCAGCAGCTTGGGAGGAGGGAATCAGCCCCAGCATTTT. Its translation is CASSLGGGNQPQHF. The V and J genes are TRBV5-1 and TRBJ1-5; D unclear. Per the germline V gene, CDR1 is SGHRS and CDR2 is YFSETQ. The length of the CDR3 is 14 residues. V was clipped by 0 bases and J by 4 bases, with 8 bases between them.

The chain has TRBV19 and TRBJ1-6; 8 positions match TRBD1. Germline trimming cut 8 bases from V and 10 bases from J; bases unmatched to any gene: 4. This CDR3 is 12 amino acids long. Germline values: CDR1 LNHDA, CDR2 SQIVND (reference sequence). CDR3 nucleotides: TGTGCCAGTGGACAGGGAACATCACCCCTCCACTTT. Translated: CASGQGTSPLHF. The full variable domain, in which reference TRBV19 and TRBJ1-6 provide the parts outside the CDR3, is DGGITQSPKYLFRKEGQNVTLSCEQNLNHDAMYWYRQDPGQGLRLIYYSQIVNDFQKGDIAEGYSVSREKKESFPLTVTSAQKNPTAFYLCASGQGTSPLHFGNGTRLTVT.

The table lists this clone with a few counts. This rearrangement joins TRBV6-5 to TRBJ1-4; D is perhaps TRBD1 (5 bases). V lost 0 bases and J 10 bases, leaving 15 bases between the germline ends. Germline V gene lookup returns CDR1 MNHEY and CDR2 SVGAGI. The CDR3 is made up of 15 amino acids. The CDR3 sequence is CASSYSDSSIRKLFF. The CDR3 DNA follows: TGTGCCAGCAGTTACTCTGACAGCTCGATACGAAAACTGTTTTTT.

CDR3 nucleotide sequence: TGTGCCAGCAAGCGGGATGACAATCAGCCCCAGCATTTT. Translation: CASKRDDNQPQHF. The gene calls are TRBV6-5 and TRBJ1-5; D unclear. Germline CDR1 MNHEY, CDR2 SVGAGI. V lost 7 bases to trimming and J lost 3 bases, with 10 bases between them. The CDR3 is made up of 13 amino acids.

This chain uses TRBV19 with TRBJ1-5, with no clear D. The CDR3 runs to 14 residues. Germline values: CDR1 LNHDA, CDR2 SQIVND (reference sequence). V was pared by 3 bases and J by 7 bases, with 13 bases between. CDR3 in amino acids: CASSIHIVGQPQHF. The CDR3 nucleotides read TGTGCCAGTAGTATCCATATAGTCGGGCAGCCCCAGCATTTT. Supplemented by reference TRBV19 and TRBJ1-5, the full variable domain reads DGGITQSPKYLFRKEGQNVTLSCEQNLNHDAMYWYRQDPGQGLRLIYYSQIVNDFQKGDIAEGYSVSREKKESFPLTVTSAQKNPTAFYLCASSIHIVGQPQHFGDGTRLSIL.

V and J are TRBV28 and TRBJ1-2; 9 bases map to TRBD1. The CDR3 covers 13 residues. Germline V gives CDR1 MDHEN, CDR2 SYDVKM. V shed 6 bases and J 7 bases; nucleotides not matched to a gene: 6. CDR3 sequence: CASRGTGSSGYTF. The CDR3, as DNA: TGTGCCAGCAGGGGGACAGGGAGTAGTGGCTACACCTTC.

This rearrangement joins TRBV7-9 to TRBJ2-7; D is possibly TRBD2 (6 bases). Germline V gene sequence: CDR1 SEHNR, CDR2 FQNEAQ (reference sequence). Trimming took 5 bases from V and 4 from J, leaving 9 bases between them. This CDR3 comprises 12 residues. The CDR3 loop is CASSDSGYEQYF. Written as DNA, the CDR3 is TGTGCCAGCAGCGATAGCGGTTACGAGCAGTACTTC.

The rearrangement joins TRBV27 to TRBJ1-1; TRBD1 agrees at 8 bases. V shed 5 bases and J 3 bases; nucleotides not matched to a gene: 8. This CDR3 is built from 15 residues. The germline gives CDR1 MNHEY, CDR2 SMNVEV (reference sequence). CDR3 protein: CASSLRGQGYTEAFF. In DNA, the CDR3 is TGTGCCAGCAGTCTCAGGGGGCAGGGGTACACTGAAGCTTTCTTT.

This sequence joins TRBV25-1 and TRBJ2-3; 12 bases map to TRBD1. In germline, CDR1 is MGHDK, CDR2 SYGVNS. Trimming cost V 2 bases and J 7 bases; bases outside gene matches: 7. The CDR3 runs to 16 residues. CDR3 residues: CASSETGDRGRNTQYF. The DNA of the CDR3 is TGTGCCAGCAGTGAAACAGGGGACAGGGGGCGGAATACGCAGTATTTT.